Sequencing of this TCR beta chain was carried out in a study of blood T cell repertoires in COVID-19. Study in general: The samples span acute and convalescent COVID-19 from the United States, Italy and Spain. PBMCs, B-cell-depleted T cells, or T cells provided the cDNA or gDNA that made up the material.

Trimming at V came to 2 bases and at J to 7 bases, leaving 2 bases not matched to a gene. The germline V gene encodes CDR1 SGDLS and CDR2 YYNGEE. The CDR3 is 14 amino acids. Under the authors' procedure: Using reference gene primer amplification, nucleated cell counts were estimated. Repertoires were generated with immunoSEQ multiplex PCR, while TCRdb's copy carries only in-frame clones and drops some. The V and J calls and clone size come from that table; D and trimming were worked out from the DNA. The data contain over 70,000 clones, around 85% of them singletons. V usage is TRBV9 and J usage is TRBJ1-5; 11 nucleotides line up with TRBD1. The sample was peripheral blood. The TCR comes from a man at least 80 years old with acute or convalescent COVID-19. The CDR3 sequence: CASSVGTGGQPQHF. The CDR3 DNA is TGTGCCAGCAGCGTCGGGACAGGGGGACAGCCCCAGCATTTT.